These T cell receptor beta chains were read from a single sample in a study of control samples from healthy donors and cancer patients. Assay: immunoSEQ multiplex PCR; the TCRdb copy retains only in-frame clones and omits some. This sample has tens of thousands of clones, with approximately 94% found just once. The sequenced sample consisted of blood. These receptors were obtained from a woman under 40 in good health. Both conserved end residues are part of each CDR3.

v_gene: TRBV28
CDR3aa: CASSLDRGSPGGAFF

v_gene: TRBV4-1
CDR3aa: CASSRGLAGVETQYF

v_gene: TRBV11-2
CDR3aa: CASTSTDGDGYTF

v_gene: TRBV6-2/TRBV6-3
CDR3aa: CASSYSTGTDTQYF

v_gene: TRBV19
CDR3aa: CASSTGVVYGYTF

v_gene: TRBV11-1
CDR3aa: CASSFQGNTEAFF

v_gene: TRBV6-1
CDR3aa: CASSRTRTEKLFF

v_gene: TRBV9
CDR3aa: CASSYTSGETDTQYF

v_gene: TRBV14
CDR3aa: CASSQEYPTGLWLNQETQYF

v_gene: TRBV10-3
CDR3aa: CAISDGQGSGAFF

v_gene: TRBV14
CDR3aa: CASSATEGTEAFF

v_gene: TRBV3-1/TRBV3-2
CDR3aa: CASSQESDTQYF

v_gene: TRBV6-5
CDR3aa: CASRPQGAQSYGYTF

v_gene: TRBV6-2/TRBV6-3
CDR3aa: CASSYSGQGATGELFF

v_gene: TRBV19
CDR3aa: CASSRRTPTTGNEKLFF

v_gene: TRBV5-6
CDR3aa: CASSLAALPYEQYF

v_gene: TRBV27
CDR3aa: CASSLGGPRYTEAFF

v_gene: TRBV5-5
CDR3aa: CASSPWGLVEAFF

v_gene: TRBV3-1/TRBV3-2
CDR3aa: CASSQAGGGQPQHF

v_gene: TRBV3-1/TRBV3-2
CDR3aa: CASSQGGASNYGYTF